A single sample is the source of the 9 T cell receptor beta chains below, sequenced in a study of shared clonotypes between healthy human individuals. Method: immunoSEQ multiplex PCR; TCRdb's copy keeps in-frame clones and lacks some. The sample holds about 1 million clones, approximately 70% seen once. Sequencing was performed on memory CD4+ T cells sorted from blood. Specified subset: CD45RA-negative fraction. The source of these receptors is a man aged 18 to 30 in good health.

The chain recombines TRBV10-1 with TRBJ2-2, with D unclear. The V gene lost 4 bases and the J gene lost 4 bases, with 7 bases spanning the gap. CDR1 is WNHNN, CDR2 SYGVQD, per germline (reference sequence). The CDR3 runs to 13 residues. The chain's CDR3 is CASSGSITGELFF. The CDR3 DNA follows: TGCGCCAGCAGTGGTAGTATCACCGGGGAGCTGTTTTTT.

The chain joins TRBV7-3 to TRBJ2-3; D unclear. Trimming shortened V by 0 bases and J by 0 bases, and 4 bases separated the two germline ends. There are 14 residues in the CDR3. From germline, CDR1 is SGHTA and CDR2 FQGTGA. This chain's CDR3 is CASSLTGSTDTQYF. CDR3 DNA sequence: TGTGCCAGCAGCTTAACAGGGAGCACAGATACGCAGTATTTT.

This chain links TRBV4-1 with TRBJ2-4; no firm D call. The CDR3 runs to 17 residues. Germline CDR1 reads MGHRA; CDR2 reads YSYEKL. Trimming pared 0 bases from V and 0 bases from J, leaving 12 bases between. The CDR3 DNA is TGCGCCAGCAGCCAAGAGTCACCCGAACTAGCCAAAAACATTCAGTACTTC. Residues: CASSQESPELAKNIQYF.

This clone was seen a few times. The chain uses TRBV10-3 and TRBJ1-2, with D perhaps TRBD1 (5 bases). V lost 8 bases to trimming and J lost 2 bases, with 15 bases between them. The CDR3 extends over 14 amino acids. Germline CDR1 ENHRY, CDR2 SYGVKD. The CDR3 DNA reads as TGTGCCATCGGTGGGCAGGGTGGGAACTATGGCTACACCTTC. This codes for CAIGGQGGNYGYTF.

Note on this clone: The same CDR3 also results from other DNA sequences found in this sample. This chain joins TRBV11-2 and TRBJ1-1, with D possibly being TRBD1 (5 bases). V lost 5 bases to trimming and J lost 1 base, with 8 bases between them. There are 13 residues in the CDR3. Germline-derived CDR1 and CDR2 are SGHAT and FQNNGV. CDR3 bases: TGTGCCAGCAGCCTTACAGGGAACACTGAAGCTTTCTTT. This encodes CASSLTGNTEAFF.

For this clone: This may stem from a read error, because a much larger clone lies one nucleotide away. V gene TRBV7-8 combines with J gene TRBJ1-4; TRBD1 agrees at 7 bases. The germline gives CDR1 SGHVS, CDR2 FQNEAQ. V trimming: 4 bases; J trimming: 2 bases; junction bases outside the gene matches: 1. There are 14 residues in the CDR3. The CDR3, as DNA: TGTGCCAGCAGCTCGGGACAGACTAATGAAAAACTGTTTTTT. It yields the protein CASSSGQTNEKLFF.

CDR3 protein: CASSRGAGVGTDTQYF. The CDR3, as DNA: TGTGCCAGCAGCCGGGGGGCAGGAGTCGGCACAGATACGCAGTATTTT. The rearrangement uses TRBV7-9 and TRBJ2-3; a weak D match, TRBD2 (7 bases). This CDR3 contains 16 residues. Germline V gene data show CDR1 as SEHNR and CDR2 as FQNEAQ (reference sequence). V was trimmed by 5 bases and J by 1 base, leaving 16 bases between them. Together with reference TRBV7-9 and TRBJ2-3, the CDR3 gives the full variable domain: DTGVSQNPRHKITKRGQNVTFRCDPISEHNRLYWYRQTLGQGPEFLTYFQNEAQLEKSRLLSDRFSAERPKGSFSTLEIQRTEQGDSAMYLCASSRGAGVGTDTQYFGPGTRLTVL.

This clone was counted a few times. Other DNA sequences of this sample code for an identical CDR3. CDR3: CASSLEGVGNTIYF. The CDR3 nucleotides are TGTGCCAGCAGCTTGGAGGGAGTTGGAAACACCATATATTTT. The gene calls are TRBV7-9 and TRBJ1-3; D is ambiguous. This CDR3 has 14 residues. V gave up 3 bases and J gave up 3 bases, with 9 bases separating them. CDR1 is SEHNR, CDR2 FQNEAQ, per germline (reference sequence).

V usage is TRBV5-6 and J usage is TRBJ1-5; no definite D call. Germline V lookup: CDR1 SGHDT, CDR2 YYEEEE. The CDR3 has 17 amino acids. The V end was cut by 0 bases, the J end by 0 bases, with 13 bases between. CDR3 region: CASSLAGRMYSNQPQHF. CDR3 nucleotides: TGTGCCAGCAGCTTGGCCGGCAGGATGTATAGCAATCAGCCCCAGCATTTT.